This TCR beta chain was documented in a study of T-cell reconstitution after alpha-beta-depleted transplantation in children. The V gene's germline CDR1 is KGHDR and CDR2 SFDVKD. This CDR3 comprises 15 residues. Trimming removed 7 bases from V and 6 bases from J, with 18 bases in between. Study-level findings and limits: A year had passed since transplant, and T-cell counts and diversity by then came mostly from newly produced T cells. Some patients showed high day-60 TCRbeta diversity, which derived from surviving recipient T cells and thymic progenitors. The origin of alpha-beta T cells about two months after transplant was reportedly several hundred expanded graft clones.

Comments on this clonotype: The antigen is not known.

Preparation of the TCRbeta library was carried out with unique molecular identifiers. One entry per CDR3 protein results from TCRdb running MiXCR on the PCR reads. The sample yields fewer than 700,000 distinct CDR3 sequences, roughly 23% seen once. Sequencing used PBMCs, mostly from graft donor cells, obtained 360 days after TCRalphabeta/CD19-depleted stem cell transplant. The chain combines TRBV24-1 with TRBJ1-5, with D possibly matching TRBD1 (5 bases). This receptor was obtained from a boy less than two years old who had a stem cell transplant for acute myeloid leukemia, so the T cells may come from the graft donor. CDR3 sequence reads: CATSDGQVGRQPQHF. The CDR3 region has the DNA TGTGCCACCAGCGACGGACAAGTTGGCCGTCAGCCCCAGCATTTT.